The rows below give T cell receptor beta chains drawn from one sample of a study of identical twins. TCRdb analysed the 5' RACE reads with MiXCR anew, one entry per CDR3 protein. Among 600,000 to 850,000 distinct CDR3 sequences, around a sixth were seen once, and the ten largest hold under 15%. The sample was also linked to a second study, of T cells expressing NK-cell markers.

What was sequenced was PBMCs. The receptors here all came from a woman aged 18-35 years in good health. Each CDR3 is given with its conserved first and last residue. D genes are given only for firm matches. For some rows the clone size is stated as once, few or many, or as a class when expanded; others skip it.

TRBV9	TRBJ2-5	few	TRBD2	CASSVSGGAGETQYF	TGTGCCAGCAGCGTATCCGGGGGGGCAGGAGAGACCCAGTACTTC
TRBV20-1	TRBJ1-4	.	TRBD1	CSASSLTGTNEKLFF	TGCAGTGCTAGTTCCCTGACAGGGACTAATGAAAAACTGTTTTTT
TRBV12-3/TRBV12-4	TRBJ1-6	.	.	CASKDMYNSPLHF	TGTGCCAGCAAGGACATGTATAATTCACCCCTCCACTTT
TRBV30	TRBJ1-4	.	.	CAWSEEGEKLFF	TGTGCCTGGTCCGAGGAGGGGGAAAAACTGTTTTTT
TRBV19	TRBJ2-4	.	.	CASSDLGRLAKNIQYF	TGTGCCAGTAGTGATCTAGGGCGCTTAGCCAAAAACATTCAGTACTTC
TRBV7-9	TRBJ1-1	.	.	CASSSAFREAFF	TGTGCCAGCAGCTCCGCCTTTCGTGAAGCTTTCTTT
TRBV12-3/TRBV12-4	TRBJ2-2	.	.	CASSLEYGSGTGELFF	TGTGCCAGCAGTTTAGAGTACGGGAGTGGGACCGGGGAGCTGTTTTTT
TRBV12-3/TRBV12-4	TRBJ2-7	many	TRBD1	CASNSPGQGVYEQYF	TGTGCCAGCAACTCCCCGGGACAGGGGGTCTACGAGCAGTACTTC
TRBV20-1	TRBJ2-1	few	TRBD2	CSAPPGLAGGGEQFF	TGCAGTGCTCCTCCGGGACTAGCGGGGGGGGGAGAGCAGTTCTTC
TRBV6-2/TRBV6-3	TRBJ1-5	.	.	CASIPSRTSRPQHF	TGTGCCAGCATCCCCAGTAGGACAAGTCGGCCCCAGCATTTT
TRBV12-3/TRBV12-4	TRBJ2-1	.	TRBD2	CASRAAGGPYNEQFF	TGTGCCAGCAGAGCAGCGGGAGGGCCCTACAATGAGCAGTTCTTC
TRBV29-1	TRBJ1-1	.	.	CSVSGRGTEAFF	TGCAGCGTTTCCGGTCGGGGCACTGAAGCTTTCTTT
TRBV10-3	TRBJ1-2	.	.	CAISESWHDGYTF	TGTGCCATCAGTGAGTCGTGGCACGATGGCTACACCTTC
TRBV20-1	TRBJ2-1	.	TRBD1	CSAEDRAKELVRVYNEQFF	TGCAGTGCAGAGGACAGGGCGAAAGAATTGGTCCGGGTCTACAATGAGCAGTTCTTC
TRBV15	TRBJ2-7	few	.	CATSTSVGGRSYEQYF	TGTGCCACCAGCACTTCAGTTGGGGGCAGATCCTACGAGCAGTACTTC
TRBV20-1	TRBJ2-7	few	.	CSASGGPGLQTYEQYF	TGCAGTGCTAGCGGGGGTCCCGGACTACAGACCTACGAGCAGTACTTC
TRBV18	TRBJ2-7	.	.	CASSSGLPPGEQYF	TGTGCCAGCTCATCAGGACTGCCGCCGGGGGAGCAGTACTTC
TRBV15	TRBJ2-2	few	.	CATSRETQRGELFF	TGTGCCACCAGCAGAGAAACTCAACGAGGGGAGCTGTTTTTT
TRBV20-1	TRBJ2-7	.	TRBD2	CSARDFRLAGPYEQYF	TGCAGTGCTAGAGATTTTAGACTAGCGGGCCCCTACGAGCAGTACTTC
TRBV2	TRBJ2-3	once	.	CASSASSASTDTQYF	TGTGCCAGCAGTGCATCTTCAGCGTCCACAGATACGCAGTATTTT
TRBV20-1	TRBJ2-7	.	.	CSAPVDFYSYEQYF	TGCAGTGCTCCGGTAGACTTCTATTCCTACGAGCAGTACTTC
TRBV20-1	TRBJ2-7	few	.	CSARLVKSSYEQYF	TGCAGTGCTAGACTGGTAAAGAGCTCCTACGAGCAGTACTTC
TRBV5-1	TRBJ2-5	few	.	CASRGTAGLETQYF	TGCGCCAGCAGGGGAACTGCGGGGTTGGAGACCCAGTACTTC
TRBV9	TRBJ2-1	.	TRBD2	CASSVALAVNEQFF	TGTGCCAGCAGCGTAGCTCTAGCGGTAAATGAGCAGTTCTTC
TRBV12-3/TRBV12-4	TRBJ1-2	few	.	CASRADPHHGYTF	TGTGCCAGCAGGGCGGACCCCCACCATGGCTACACCTTC
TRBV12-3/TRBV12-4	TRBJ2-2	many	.	CASSRDGRELFF	TGTGCCAGCAGCCGGGACGGTCGGGAGCTGTTTTTT
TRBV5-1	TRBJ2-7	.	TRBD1	CASSLQGQGAYEQYF	TGCGCCAGCAGCTTGCAAGGACAGGGGGCCTACGAGCAGTACTTC
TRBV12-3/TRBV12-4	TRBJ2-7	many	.	CASSSTGTSYEQYF	TGTGCCAGCAGTTCGACAGGAACCTCCTACGAGCAGTACTTC
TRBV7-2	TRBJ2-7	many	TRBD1	CASSLDRGPSYEQYF	TGTGCCAGCAGCTTAGACAGGGGGCCCTCCTACGAGCAGTACTTC
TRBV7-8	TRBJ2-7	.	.	CASSLRGGGNGEQYF	TGTGCCAGCAGCTTACGGGGAGGGGGAAATGGCGAGCAGTACTTC
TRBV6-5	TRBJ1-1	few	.	CASSYRGDVTEAFF	TGTGCCAGCAGTTATCGGGGGGACGTCACTGAAGCTTTCTTT
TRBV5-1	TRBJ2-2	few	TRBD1	CASSTGTGAGELFF	TGCGCCAGCAGCACCGGGACAGGGGCCGGGGAGCTGTTTTTT
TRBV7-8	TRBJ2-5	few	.	CATLRGSTFGETQYF	TGTGCCACCCTTCGGGGGAGCACTTTCGGAGAGACCCAGTACTTC
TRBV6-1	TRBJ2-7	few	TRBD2	CASSESGTKNEQYF	TGTGCCAGCAGTGAGAGCGGGACGAAAAACGAGCAGTACTTC
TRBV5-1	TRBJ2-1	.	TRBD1	CASGQGDGSYNEQFF	TGCGCCAGCGGGCAGGGGGACGGGTCCTACAATGAGCAGTTCTTC
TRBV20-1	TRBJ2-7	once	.	CCSRDRSSALVSDEQYF	TGCTGCTCTAGAGATCGTTCTAGCGCCCTTGTGAGCGACGAGCAGTACTTC
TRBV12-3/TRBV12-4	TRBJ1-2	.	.	CASSRQVYVGYTF	TGTGCCAGCAGTCGACAGGTCTATGTCGGCTACACCTTC
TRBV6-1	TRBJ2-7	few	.	CASSEGWGSNTYEQYF	TGTGCCAGCAGTGAAGGCTGGGGGTCCAATACCTACGAGCAGTACTTC
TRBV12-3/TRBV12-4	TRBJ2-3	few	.	CAISLSDTQYF	TGTGCCATCTCCCTTTCGGATACGCAGTATTTT
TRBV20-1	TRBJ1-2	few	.	CSATHLTRGLDGYTF	TGCAGTGCTACACATCTCACCAGGGGCTTAGATGGCTACACCTTC
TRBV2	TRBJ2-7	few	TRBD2	CASSAGTSGSYEQYF	TGTGCCAGCAGTGCGGGGACTAGCGGCTCCTACGAGCAGTACTTC
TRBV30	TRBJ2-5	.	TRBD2	CAWSPSGRVGKETQYF	TGTGCCTGGAGTCCAAGCGGGAGGGTAGGCAAAGAGACCCAGTACTTC
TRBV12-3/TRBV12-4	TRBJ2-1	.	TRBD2	CASTNLGTSFYNEQFF	TGTGCCAGCACCAACCTAGGGACTAGCTTCTACAATGAGCAGTTCTTC
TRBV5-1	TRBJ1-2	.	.	CASSPLEGPGGYTF	TGCGCCAGCAGCCCCCTGGAGGGTCCCGGCGGCTACACCTTC
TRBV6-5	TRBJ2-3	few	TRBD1	CASSYPGQGTDTQYF	TGTGCCAGCAGTTACCCTGGACAGGGGACAGATACGCAGTATTTT
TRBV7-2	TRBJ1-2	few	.	CASTIVRSTGYNYGYTF	TGTGCCAGCACCATAGTAAGATCGACAGGATATAACTATGGCTACACCTTC
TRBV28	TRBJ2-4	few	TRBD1	CASSQGTGGRGGIQYF	TGTGCCAGCAGTCAAGGGACAGGGGGCAGGGGGGGCATTCAGTACTTC
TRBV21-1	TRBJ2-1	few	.	CASSKVPRLATSNEQFF	TGTGCCAGCAGCAAAGTCCCCCGACTAGCGACCTCCAATGAGCAGTTCTTC
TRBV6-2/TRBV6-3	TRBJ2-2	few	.	CASSRALATTGELFF	TGTGCCAGCAGCCGAGCCCTAGCGACCACCGGGGAGCTGTTTTTT
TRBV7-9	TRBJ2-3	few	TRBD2	CASSLEGGSGRSDTQYF	TGTGCCAGCAGCTTAGAGGGTGGTAGCGGGAGATCAGATACGCAGTATTTT
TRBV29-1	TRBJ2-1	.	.	CSVEGGIREVRIPGEQFF	TGCAGCGTTGAAGGGGGAATCCGCGAAGTTCGAATCCCCGGTGAGCAGTTCTTC
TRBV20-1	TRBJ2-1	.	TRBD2	CSARDLAGTGEQFF	TGCAGTGCTAGAGACTTAGCGGGAACGGGTGAGCAGTTCTTC
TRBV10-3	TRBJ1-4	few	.	CAISETWENEKLFF	TGTGCCATCAGTGAGACATGGGAGAATGAAAAACTGTTTTTT
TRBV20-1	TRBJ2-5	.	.	CSAPRESWGETQYF	TGCAGTGCCCCAAGGGAGAGTTGGGGGGAGACCCAGTACTTC
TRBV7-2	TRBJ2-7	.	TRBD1	CASSLSSGTAYEQYF	TGTGCCAGCAGCTTATCGTCAGGGACAGCCTACGAGCAGTACTTC